These 20 T cell receptor beta chains share one sample of origin, sequenced in a study of cytomegalovirus exposure and HLA in healthy donors. The assay was immunoSEQ multiplex PCR, and TCRdb's table has in-frame clones only and misses some. The sample holds 140,000 to 150,000 clones; approximately 90% are singletons and the top ten take about 0.7%. The sequenced sample was PBMCs. Every receptor here comes from a young man in good health and CMV-seronegative.

The V gene is TRBV4-1, the J gene TRBJ1-6, with 8 positions matching TRBD1. The V gene end was trimmed by 4 bases and the J gene end by 10 bases; junction bases not matched to a gene: 6. From germline, CDR1 is MGHRA and CDR2 YSYEKL. The CDR3 loop spans 14 amino acids. CDR3 nucleotides: TGCGCCAGCAGCCCGACAGGGGATGGGTCACCCCTCCACTTT. Protein sequence: CASSPTGDGSPLHF.

V usage is TRBV5-4 and J usage is TRBJ2-4; no clear D. Germline V gene data show CDR1 as SGHNT and CDR2 as YYREEE (reference sequence). V gave up 4 bases and J gave up 6 bases, with 11 bases separating them. CDR3 length equals 13 residues. Here the CDR3 reads CASSTDLGNIQYF. DNA of the CDR3: TGTGCCAGCAGCACCGACTTGGGAAACATTCAGTACTTC.

The chain recombines TRBV10-3 with TRBJ1-5; D uncertain. The CDR3 contains 15 residues. Deletions cut 1 base from V and 6 bases from J, with 13 bases between. Germline assignment: CDR1 ENHRY and CDR2 SYGVKD. In DNA form, the CDR3 reads TGTGCCATCAGTGAGTTTTTGGTTTGGAGTCAGCCCCAGCATTTT. Translation gives CAISEFLVWSQPQHF.

The V call is TRBV9, the J call TRBJ1-2; a weak D match, TRBD1 (6 bases). This CDR3 comprises 11 residues. The germline V and J ends were trimmed by 5 bases and 5 bases, with 7 bases remaining between them. Looked up from germline, CDR1 is SGDLS and CDR2 is YYNGEE. In nucleotides, the CDR3 is TGTGCCAGCAGGACAGGTTATGGCTACACCTTC. It yields the protein CASRTGYGYTF.

The chain links TRBV7-3 to TRBJ2-5, with 9 bases aligning to TRBD1. Germline V gives CDR1 SGHTA, CDR2 FQGTGA. Losses at the gene ends were 5 bases for V and 1 base for J; bases not matched to a gene: 5. The CDR3 loop spans 15 amino acids. CDR3: CASSPSDRGQETQYF. Here the CDR3 DNA reads TGTGCCAGCAGCCCGTCGGACAGGGGCCAAGAGACCCAGTACTTC.

The chain recombines TRBV29-1 with TRBJ2-1; D is uncertain. The CDR3 totals 14 residues. Trimming shortened V by 3 bases and J by 7 bases, and 16 bases separated the two germline ends. In germline, CDR1 is SQVTM, CDR2 ANQGSEA. The CDR3 loop reads CSVDAGVLRNEQFF. The CDR3 DNA reads as TGCAGCGTTGACGCCGGAGTACTTAGGAATGAGCAGTTCTTC.

The V gene is TRBV5-4, the J gene TRBJ1-2, with no clear D. Deletions cut 0 bases from V and 6 bases from J, with 9 bases between. This CDR3 comprises 13 residues. Per the germline V gene, CDR1 is SGHNT and CDR2 is YYREEE (reference sequence). CDR3 in DNA: TGTGCCAGCAGCTTGGGCGGGGTCCATGGCTACACCTTC. It translates to CASSLGGVHGYTF. The whole variable domain, remainder taken from reference TRBV5-4 and TRBJ1-2, is ETGVTQSPTHLIKTRGQQVTLRCSSQSGHNTVSWYQQALGQGPQFIFQYYREEENGRGNFPPRFSGLQFPNYSSELNVNALELDDSALYLCASSLGGVHGYTFGSGTRLTVV.

The V call is TRBV10-3, the J call TRBJ2-2, with 9 bases that match TRBD1. This CDR3 contains 16 residues. V gave up 4 bases and J gave up 1 base; unmatched junction bases: 4. Germline CDR1 is ENHRY and CDR2 is SYGVKD. DNA for the CDR3: TGTGCCATCAGTGGGGGACAGGGATTGAACACCGGGGAGCTGTTTTTT. It translates to CAISGGQGLNTGELFF.

The V and J genes are TRBV25-1 and TRBJ1-3, with D possibly being TRBD1 (6 bases). V lost 5 bases and J 0 bases, leaving 8 bases between the germline ends. Per the germline V gene, CDR1 is MGHDK and CDR2 is SYGVNS. The length of the CDR3 is 14 residues. The CDR3 region is CASSRQASGNTIYF. CDR3 coding DNA: TGTGCCAGCAGTCGACAGGCCTCTGGAAACACCATATATTTT.

The chain has TRBV7-9 and TRBJ1-2; D not resolved. The CDR3 totals 13 residues. Per the germline V gene, CDR1 is SEHNR and CDR2 is FQNEAQ (reference sequence). V gave up 1 base and J gave up 6 bases, with 9 bases separating them. The CDR3 reads CASSLVGGHGYTF. CDR3 DNA: TGTGCCAGCAGCTTAGTAGGAGGCCATGGCTACACCTTC.

This chain joins TRBV15 and TRBJ2-5; D not certain. Germline CDR1 LNHNV, CDR2 YYDKDF (reference sequence). CDR3 length: 12 amino acids. V dropped 0 bases and J dropped 5 bases, with 4 bases sitting between them. The CDR3 DNA is TGTGCCACCAGCAGAGATCGTGAGACCCAGTACTTC. It specifies CATSRDRETQYF.

The V gene is TRBV9, the J gene TRBJ2-1; the match to TRBD2 covers 10 bases. Germline CDR1 is SGDLS and CDR2 is YYNGEE. V trimming: 0 bases; J trimming: 4 bases; junction bases outside the gene matches: 4. The CDR3 consists of 16 residues. CDR3 protein: CASSVGVAGGYNEQFF. CDR3 coding DNA: TGTGCCAGCAGCGTAGGGGTAGCGGGAGGATACAATGAGCAGTTCTTC.

The J gene is TRBJ2-3, the V gene TRBV4-3, with 8 bases fitting TRBD2. The CDR3 loop spans 17 amino acids. Trimming took 1 base from V and 4 from J; bases not matched to a gene: 10. Germline V lookup: CDR1 LGHNA, CDR2 YSLEER. CDR3 nucleotide sequence: TGCGCCAGCAGCCAAGGTGACACGGGAGGGCCCGCAGATACGCAGTATTTT. This gives the protein CASSQGDTGGPADTQYF.

The chain couples TRBV6-8 to TRBJ2-3; D ambiguous. There are 13 residues in the CDR3. V was trimmed by 6 bases and J by 0 bases, leaving 7 bases between them. CDR1 and CDR2 from the germline V gene are MNHGY and SAAAGT. CDR3 in DNA: TGTGCCAGCAGCAAAACTAGCACAGATACGCAGTATTTT. This codes for CASSKTSTDTQYF.

The chain is built from TRBV7-7 and TRBJ2-5; the match to TRBD1 covers 10 bases. This CDR3 region has 15 residues. Germline V gene sequence: CDR1 SSHAT, CDR2 FNYEAQ (reference sequence). The trim removed 6 bases at V and 4 bases at J, leaving 8 bases unmatched. CDR3 DNA: TGTGCCAGCAGGCCGATGACAGGGGGCGGAGAGACCCAGTACTTC. Amino acids: CASRPMTGGGETQYF.

The chain uses TRBV5-1 and TRBJ2-6; TRBD2 might be the D (6 bases). Trimming took off 5 bases at V and 1 base at J, with 28 bases between the two ends. Germline CDR1 and CDR2: SGHRS and YFSETQ. This CDR3 has 21 amino acids. CDR3 in DNA: TGCGCCAGCAGGTTGAAAGGGGACTCTGTCATCGAAAGATCTGGGGCCAACGTCCTGACTTTC. Residues: CASRLKGDSVIERSGANVLTF.

The V and J genes are TRBV5-1 and TRBJ2-5; 8 bases are a match to TRBD1. The junction had 3 bases not matched to a gene; V was cut back by 2 bases and J by 0 bases. Germline V gene lookup returns CDR1 SGHRS and CDR2 YFSETQ. The CDR3 is made up of 15 amino acids. CDR3 sequence: CASSFGQGYQETQYF. The CDR3 coding sequence is TGCGCCAGCAGCTTCGGACAGGGCTACCAAGAGACCCAGTACTTC.

This chain uses TRBV2 with TRBJ2-7; TRBD2 matches 8 bases. The junction had 7 bases not matched to a gene; V was cut back by 4 bases and J by 5 bases. This CDR3 has 14 amino acids. Per germline, CDR1 SNHLY and CDR2 FYNNEI. CDR3 protein: CASSAGLGLHEQYF. Here the CDR3 DNA reads TGTGCCAGCAGTGCGGGACTAGGGCTTCACGAGCAGTACTTC. Supplemented by reference TRBV2 and TRBJ2-7, the full variable domain reads EPEVTQTPSHQVTQMGQEVILRCVPISNHLYFYWYRQILGQKVEFLVSFYNNEISEKSEIFDDQFSVERPDGSNFTLKIRSTKLEDSAMYFCASSAGLGLHEQYFGPGTRLTVT.

This clone showed up just once. The gene calls are TRBV7-6 and TRBJ2-2; 7 nucleotides agree with TRBD2. Germline V CDR1 and CDR2: SGHVS, FNYEAQ. The CDR3 spans 17 residues. The junction had 11 bases not matched to a gene; V was cut back by 4 bases and J by 3 bases. The CDR3 nucleotides read TGTGCCAGCAGCTGGGGGGGACCGTTTTGGGACACCGGGGAGCTGTTTTTT. It specifies CASSWGGPFWDTGELFF.

The chain couples TRBV5-1 to TRBJ2-2, with 7 bases that match TRBD1. J was trimmed by 4 bases and V by 3 bases; bases with no gene match: 6. The CDR3 loop spans 15 amino acids. Germline loops: CDR1 SGHRS, CDR2 YFSETQ. The CDR3 loop is CASSYGQALTGELFF. In DNA form, the CDR3 reads TGCGCCAGCAGCTACGGACAGGCGCTCACCGGGGAGCTGTTTTTT.